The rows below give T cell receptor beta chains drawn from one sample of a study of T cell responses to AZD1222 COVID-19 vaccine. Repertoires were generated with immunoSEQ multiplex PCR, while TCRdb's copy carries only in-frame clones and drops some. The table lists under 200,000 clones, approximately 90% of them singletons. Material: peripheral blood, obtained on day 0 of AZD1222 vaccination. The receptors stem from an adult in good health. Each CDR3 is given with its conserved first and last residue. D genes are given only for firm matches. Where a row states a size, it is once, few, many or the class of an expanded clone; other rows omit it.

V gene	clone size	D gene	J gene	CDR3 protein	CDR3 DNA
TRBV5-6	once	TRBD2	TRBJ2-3	CASLRGFAGGPQDTQYF	TGTGCCAGCCTCCGGGGGTTCGCGGGGGGGCCTCAAGATACGCAGTATTTT
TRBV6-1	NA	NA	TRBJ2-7	CASSEAGSNYEQYF	TGTGCCAGCAGTGAAGCTGGGTCAAACTACGAGCAGTACTTC
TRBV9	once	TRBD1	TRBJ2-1	CASSTHGTGISSNEQFF	TGTGCCAGCAGCACCCATGGGACAGGGATAAGTTCCAATGAGCAGTTCTTC
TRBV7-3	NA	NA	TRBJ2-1	CASSSLKGGNEQFF	TGTGCCAGCAGCTCTCTTAAGGGGGGCAATGAGCAGTTCTTC
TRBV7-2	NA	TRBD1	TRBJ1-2	CASSLASTGTGYGYTF	TGTGCCAGCAGCTTAGCGTCTACCGGGACAGGTTATGGCTACACCTTC
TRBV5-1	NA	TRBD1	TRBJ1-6	CASSLDLDREGSSYNSPLHF	TGCGCCAGCAGCTTGGATTTGGACAGGGAGGGAAGCTCCTATAATTCACCCCTCCACTTT
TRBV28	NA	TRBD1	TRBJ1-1	CASSLFYRGRSRENTEAFF	TGTGCCAGCAGTTTATTCTACAGGGGCCGCTCAAGAGAGAACACTGAAGCTTTCTTT
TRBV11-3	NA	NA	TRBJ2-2	CASSLDSRDFLTGELFF	TGTGCCAGCAGCTTAGATTCCCGGGACTTTCTGACCGGGGAGCTGTTTTTT
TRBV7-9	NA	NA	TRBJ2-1	CASSPQQGGRGEQFF	TGTGCCAGCAGCCCTCAACAGGGTGGTAGGGGTGAGCAGTTCTTC
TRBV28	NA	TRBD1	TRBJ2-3	CASRPGQRTDTQYF	TGTGCCAGCAGACCGGGACAGCGCACAGATACGCAGTATTTT
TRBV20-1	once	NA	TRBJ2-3	CSVGGFKQYF	TGCAGTGTCGGCGGGTTTAAGCAGTATTTT
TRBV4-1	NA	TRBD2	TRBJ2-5	CASSQERGYYQETQYF	TGCGCCAGCAGCCAGGAGCGGGGGTACTACCAAGAGACCCAGTACTTC
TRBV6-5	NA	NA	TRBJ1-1	CASSYSGTRGTEAFF	TGTGCCAGCAGTTACTCGGGAACCCGGGGTACTGAAGCTTTCTTT
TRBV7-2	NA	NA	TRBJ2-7	CASSFLSLRALSYEQYF	TGTGCCAGCAGCTTCTTGTCTCTTAGAGCCCTTTCCTACGAGCAGTACTTC
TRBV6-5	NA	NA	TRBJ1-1	CASSYLSTNTEAFF	TGTGCCAGCAGTTACTTAAGCACGAACACTGAAGCTTTCTTT
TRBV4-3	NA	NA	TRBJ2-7	CASSQGGYYEQYF	TGCGCCAGCAGCCAAGGGGGTTACTACGAGCAGTACTTC
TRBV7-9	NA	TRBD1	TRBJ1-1	CASSASGGNTEAFF	TGTGCCAGCAGCGCATCAGGGGGAAACACTGAAGCTTTCTTT
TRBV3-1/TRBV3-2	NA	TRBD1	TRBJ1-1	CASSQAQGMNTEAFF	TGTGCCAGCAGCCAAGCACAGGGGATGAACACTGAAGCTTTCTTT
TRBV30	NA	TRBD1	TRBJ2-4	CAWGTGQGKNIQYF	TGTGCCTGGGGAACTGGACAGGGGAAAAACATTCAGTACTTC
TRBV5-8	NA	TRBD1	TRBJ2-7	CASSLTGGYLYEQYF	TGTGCCAGCAGCTTGACAGGGGGCTACCTCTACGAGCAGTACTTC
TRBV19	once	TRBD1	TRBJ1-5	CASKVDREVQPQHF	TGTGCCAGTAAAGTGGACAGGGAGGTTCAGCCCCAGCATTTT
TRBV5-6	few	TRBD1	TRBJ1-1	CASSRGLDRGDINRAFF	TGTGCCAGCAGCCGGGGCCTTGACAGGGGGGACATAAATAGGGCTTTCTTT
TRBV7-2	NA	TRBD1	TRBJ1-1	CASSLVATGGAAGTEAFF	TGTGCCAGCAGCTTAGTGGCAACAGGGGGCGCAGCTGGCACTGAAGCTTTCTTT
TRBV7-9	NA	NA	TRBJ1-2	CASSSDDGNYGYTF	TGTGCCAGCAGTTCAGATGACGGTAACTATGGCTACACCTTC
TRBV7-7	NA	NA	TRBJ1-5	CASSLYGDSNQPQHF	TGTGCTAGCAGCTTATACGGGGATAGCAATCAGCCCCAGCATTTT
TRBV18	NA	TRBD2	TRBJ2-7	CASSPGRGTSVAEQYF	TGTGCCAGCTCACCGGGCAGGGGGACTAGCGTCGCCGAGCAGTACTTC
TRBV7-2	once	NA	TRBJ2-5	CASSLRGWVQETQYF	TGTGCCAGCAGCTTACGAGGGTGGGTCCAAGAGACCCAGTACTTC
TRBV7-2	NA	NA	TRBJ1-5	CASSLWGGDDQPQHF	TGTGCCAGCAGCTTATGGGGCGGAGACGATCAGCCCCAGCATTTT
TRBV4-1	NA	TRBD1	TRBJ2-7	CASSHHFGQGYEQYF	TGCGCCAGCAGCCACCATTTTGGACAGGGCTACGAGCAGTACTTC
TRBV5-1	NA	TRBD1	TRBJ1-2	CASSLVRSGTGSGLYGYTF	TGCGCCAGCAGCTTGGTGAGGTCTGGGACAGGGAGCGGACTCTATGGCTACACCTTC
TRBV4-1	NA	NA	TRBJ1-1	CASSPGEAEAFF	TGCGCCAGCAGCCCAGGGGAGGCTGAAGCTTTCTTT
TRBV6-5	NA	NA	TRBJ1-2	CASSYSIGGVGVYTF	TGTGCCAGCAGTTACTCGATCGGTGGGGTCGGAGTCTACACCTTC
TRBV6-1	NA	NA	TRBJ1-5	CASSERGREDQPQHF	TGTGCCAGCAGTGAACGGGGGCGGGAGGATCAGCCCCAGCATTTT
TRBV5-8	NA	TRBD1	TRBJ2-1	CASSFVKVGQGVWHNEQFF	TGTGCCAGCAGCTTCGTGAAGGTGGGACAGGGGGTTTGGCACAATGAGCAGTTCTTC
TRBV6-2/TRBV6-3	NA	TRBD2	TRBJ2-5	CASGRASGYQETQYF	TGTGCCAGCGGCCGGGCTAGCGGATACCAAGAGACCCAGTACTTC
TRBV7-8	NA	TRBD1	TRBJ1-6	CASRRQGAINNSPLHF	TGTGCCAGCAGACGACAGGGGGCAATTAATAATTCACCCCTCCACTTT
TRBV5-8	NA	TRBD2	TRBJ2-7	CASSFAGGTYEQYF	TGTGCCAGCAGCTTTGCGGGGGGGACCTACGAGCAGTACTTC
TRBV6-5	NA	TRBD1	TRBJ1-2	CATTGGQGFGYTF	TGTGCCACTACGGGCGGACAGGGCTTTGGCTACACCTTC
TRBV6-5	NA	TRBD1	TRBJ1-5	CASSPIDRGRAQHF	TGTGCCAGCAGTCCAATCGACAGGGGGCGGGCCCAGCATTTT
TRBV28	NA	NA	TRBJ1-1	CASDSPGAVNTEAFF	TGTGCCAGCGACTCTCCCGGGGCGGTTAACACTGAAGCTTTCTTT
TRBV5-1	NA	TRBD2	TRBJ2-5	CASSFGTSGQETQYF	TGCGCCAGCAGCTTCGGGACTAGCGGCCAAGAGACCCAGTACTTC
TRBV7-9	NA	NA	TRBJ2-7	CASSLTGVWYEQYF	TGTGCCAGCAGCTTGACGGGGGTATGGTACGAGCAGTACTTC
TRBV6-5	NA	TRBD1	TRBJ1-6	CASRFGDRASPLHF	TGTGCCAGCAGGTTTGGGGACAGGGCTTCACCCCTCCACTTT
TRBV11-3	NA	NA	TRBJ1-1	CASSITGTVFF	TGTGCCAGCAGCATAACGGGGACTGTTTTCTTT
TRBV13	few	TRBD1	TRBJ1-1	CASSLGGTGDRTEAFF	TGTGCCAGCAGCTTGGGCGGGACAGGGGATAGGACTGAAGCTTTCTTT
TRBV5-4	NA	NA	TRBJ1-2	CASSSWGAGGYTF	TGTGCCAGCAGCTCATGGGGGGCCGGTGGCTACACCTTC
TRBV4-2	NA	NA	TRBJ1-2	CASSRRGDGYTF	TGTGCCAGCAGCCGCAGGGGCGATGGCTACACCTTC
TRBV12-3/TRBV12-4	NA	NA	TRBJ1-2	CASSLGGDYGYTF	TGTGCCAGCAGTTTAGGGGGCGACTATGGCTACACCTTC
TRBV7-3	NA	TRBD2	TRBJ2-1	CASSLAGLVNEQFF	TGTGCCAGCAGCTTAGCGGGACTAGTCAATGAGCAGTTCTTC
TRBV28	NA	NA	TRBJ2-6	CASSSQYSGANVLTF	TGTGCCAGCAGTTCCCAGTACTCTGGGGCCAACGTCCTGACTTTC
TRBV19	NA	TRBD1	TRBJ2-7	CASSIGGQGAYEQYF	TGTGCCAGTAGTATTGGAGGACAGGGGGCTTACGAGCAGTACTTC
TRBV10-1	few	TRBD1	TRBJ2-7	CASSGTRDRGGEQYF	TGCGCCAGCAGCGGAACCCGGGACAGGGGAGGCGAGCAGTACTTC
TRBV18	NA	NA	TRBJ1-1	CASSSEHFEAFF	TGTGCCAGCTCATCCGAGCATTTTGAAGCTTTCTTT
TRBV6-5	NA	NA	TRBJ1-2	CASSYDPTGLFYGYTF	TGTGCCAGCAGTTACGACCCGACAGGCCTATTCTATGGCTACACCTTC
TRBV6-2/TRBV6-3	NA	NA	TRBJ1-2	CASSYSMDGYTF	TGTGCCAGCAGTTACTCGATGGATGGCTACACCTTC
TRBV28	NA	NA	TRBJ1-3	CASSLNSGNTIYF	TGTGCCAGCAGTTTAAACTCTGGAAACACCATATATTTT
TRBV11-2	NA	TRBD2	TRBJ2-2	CASSNSGGGELFF	TGTGCCAGCAGCAATAGCGGGGGAGGGGAGCTGTTTTTT
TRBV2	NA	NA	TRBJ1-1	CASSEAVRRNTEAFF	TGTGCCAGCAGTGAAGCGGTGAGGAGGAACACTGAAGCTTTCTTT
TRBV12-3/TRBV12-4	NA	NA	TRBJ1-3	CASSPRGGNTIYF	TGTGCCAGCAGCCCGCGGGGAGGAAACACCATATATTTT